The 31 T cell receptor beta chains reported below all come from one sample, sequenced in a study of blood T cell repertoires in COVID-19. Using immunoSEQ multiplex PCR, the repertoire was profiled, and TCRdb retains in-frame clones only, with some absent. In the table there are around 250,000 clones, around 90% of which are singletons. The sequenced material came from peripheral blood. The receptors here all came from a woman between 65 and 79 years old with active or convalescent COVID-19.

This chain links TRBV3-1 (or the pseudogene TRBV3-2) with TRBJ1-5; D is unclear. CDR3 length: 14 residues. Germline V gene lookup returns CDR1 LGHDT and CDR2 YNNKEL (reference sequence). The V end lost 3 bases, the J end lost 4 bases, and 10 bases lay between the germline ends. The CDR3 coding sequence is TGTGCCAGCAGCCACGAACGGGTAAATCAGCCCCAGCATTTT. As protein: CASSHERVNQPQHF.

The chain joins TRBV12-3 or TRBV12-4 to TRBJ2-7; D remains ambiguous. V dropped 7 bases and J dropped 7 bases, with 14 bases sitting between them. The CDR3 contains 12 residues. The CDR3 DNA reads as TGTGCCAGCACCTCCGGCGGTTGGGAGCAGTACTTC. It yields the protein CASTSGGWEQYF.

The chain employs TRBV5-1 and TRBJ2-2; tentatively, D is TRBD2 (6 bases). The V end lost 0 bases, the J end lost 4 bases, and 19 bases lay between the germline ends. Per germline, CDR1 SGHRS and CDR2 YFSETQ. This CDR3 comprises 18 residues. CDR3 protein: CASSLEVGNPAGTGELFF. Here the CDR3 DNA reads TGCGCCAGCAGCTTGGAGGTTGGCAACCCAGCGGGCACCGGGGAGCTGTTTTTT.

V gene TRBV7-8 combines with J gene TRBJ2-1; TRBD2 might be the D (7 bases). CDR3 length: 15 amino acids. CDR1 SGHVS and CDR2 FQNEAQ come from the germline V gene. V was cut by 1 base and J by 9 bases, with 16 bases left in between. CDR3 sequence: CASSLGGGPGVEQFF. The DNA of the CDR3 is TGTGCCAGCAGCTTAGGGGGGGGGCCCGGAGTTGAGCAGTTCTTC.

The chain carries TRBV21-1 and TRBJ2-6; the table gives TRBD1 as D, unverified against the DNA. TRBV21-1 is an annotated pseudogene. The CDR3 length is 24 residues. Here the CDR3 reads CASSRFSWDRRRSPSSSGANVLTF. CDR3 DNA sequence: TGTGCCAGCAGCAGGTTTTCTTGGGACAGGAGACGGTCCCCCTCTAGCTCTGGGGCCAACGTCCTGACTTTC.

The V gene is TRBV9, the J gene TRBJ2-3, with 7 bases matching TRBD2. CDR1 SGDLS and CDR2 YYNGEE come from the germline V gene. Trimming cost V 0 bases and J 1 base; bases outside gene matches: 5. CDR3 size: 16 residues. This chain's CDR3 is CASSVGSGGGTDTQYF. In DNA form, the CDR3 reads TGTGCCAGCAGCGTAGGGTCGGGGGGAGGCACAGATACGCAGTATTTT. The whole variable domain, filled in from reference TRBV9 and TRBJ2-3, reads DSGVTQTPKHLITATGQRVTLRCSPRSGDLSVYWYQQSLDQGLQFLIQYYNGEERAKGNILERFSAQQFPDLHSELNLSSLELGDSALYFCASSVGSGGGTDTQYFGPGTRLTVL.

The chain carries TRBV19 and TRBJ1-2, with D maybe TRBD1 (6 bases). Trimming left V 7 bases short and J 7 bases short, with 25 bases between. The CDR3 is 16 amino acids. CDR1 and CDR2 from the germline V gene are LNHDA and SQIVND (reference sequence). The CDR3 coding sequence is TGTGCCAGTACTCCATTTCAACAGGGCGTTTTGGGTGGCTACACCTTC. It yields the protein CASTPFQQGVLGGYTF.

The V call is TRBV6-2 or TRBV6-3, the J call TRBJ1-1, with 7 positions matching TRBD1. CDR3 size: 13 residues. J gave up 11 bases and V 0 bases, and 6 bases lay outside the gene matches. Germline V CDR1 and CDR2: MNHEY, SVGEGT. CDR3 sequence reads: CASSYSLRTGAFF. The CDR3, as DNA: TGTGCCAGCAGTTACTCCTTACGGACAGGCGCTTTCTTT.

The chain has TRBV18 and TRBJ1-2; no clear D gene. V lost 4 bases to trimming and J lost 2 bases, with 8 bases between them. The CDR3 extends over 13 amino acids. In germline, CDR1 is KGHSH, CDR2 LQKENI. CDR3 in amino acids: CASSREFNYGYTF. The CDR3 DNA is TGTGCCAGCTCACGGGAGTTCAACTATGGCTACACCTTC. The variable domain in full, completed from reference TRBV18 and TRBJ1-2, reads NAGVMQNPRHLVRRRGQEARLRCSPMKGHSHVYWYRQLPEEGLKFMVYLQKENIIDESGMPKERFSAEFPKEGPSILRIQQVVRGDSAAYFCASSREFNYGYTFGSGTRLTVV.

The count of this clone is one. Written as DNA, the CDR3 is TGTGCCAGTAGTATAAATAAGCAAAACACCATATATTTT. This encodes CASSINKQNTIYF. The J gene is TRBJ1-3, the V gene TRBV19; D not resolved. This CDR3 is 13 amino acids long. Germline V lookup: CDR1 LNHDA, CDR2 SQIVND (reference sequence). Trimming shortened V by 2 bases and J by 6 bases, and 8 bases separated the two germline ends.

This clone was observed a single time. V gene TRBV6-5 combines with J gene TRBJ1-2; possibly TRBD1 for D (6 bases). The CDR3 has 12 residues. Trimming removed 2 bases at V and 5 bases at J, with 6 bases between. Germline V gene data show CDR1 as MNHEY and CDR2 as SVGAGI. CDR3 residues: CASSYGQYGYTF. CDR3 sequence (DNA): TGTGCCAGCAGTTACGGACAGTATGGCTACACCTTC.

The V call is TRBV25-1, the J call TRBJ2-1; the D is unclear. Trimming shortened V by 6 bases and J by 0 bases, and 6 bases separated the two germline ends. The CDR3 is 13 residues long. Per germline, CDR1 MGHDK and CDR2 SYGVNS. CDR3 sequence (DNA): TGTGCCAGCAGCATGCGCTCCTACAATGAGCAGTTCTTC. Protein: CASSMRSYNEQFF. Using reference TRBV25-1 and TRBJ2-1 for the parts outside the CDR3, the full variable domain is EADIYQTPRYLVIGTGKKITLECSQTMGHDKMYWYQQDPGMELHLIHYSYGVNSTEKGDLSSESTVSRIRTEHFPLTLESARPSHTSQYLCASSMRSYNEQFFGPGTRLTVL.

The chain has TRBV6-5 and TRBJ1-2, with TRBD1 identical over 9 bases. This CDR3 comprises 16 residues. CDR1 and CDR2 from the germline V gene are MNHEY and SVGAGI. The junction had 10 bases not matched to a gene; V was cut back by 2 bases and J by 6 bases. CDR3 nucleotides: TGTGCCAGCAGTTACCAGGCCGGGACAGGGAAGAATGGCTACACCTTC. Translation gives CASSYQAGTGKNGYTF.

This chain joins TRBV5-1 and TRBJ1-3, with D possibly being TRBD1 (5 bases). Germline-derived CDR1 and CDR2 are SGHRS and YFSETQ. V lost 4 bases and J lost 4, with 15 bases in between. The CDR3 sequence is 15 residues long. DNA of the CDR3: TGCGCCAGCAGCGCCCCTGGGGGGTCGGGAAACACCATATATTTT. Its translation: CASSAPGGSGNTIYF.

The chain combines TRBV9 with TRBJ2-7; TRBD2 might be the D (6 bases). Germline CDR1 reads SGDLS; CDR2 reads YYNGEE. The CDR3 sequence is 12 residues long. The V and J ends lost 3 bases and 3 bases respectively, with 7 bases between them. CDR3 DNA sequence: TGTGCCAGCAGCGCCGGGAGCTACGAGCAGTACTTC. Its protein is CASSAGSYEQYF.

The chain combines TRBV19 with TRBJ2-7, with D perhaps matching TRBD1 (6 bases). The V and J ends lost 4 bases and 2 bases respectively, with 18 bases between them. CDR1 and CDR2 from the germline V gene are LNHDA and SQIVND (reference sequence). This CDR3 has 16 residues. The DNA of the CDR3 is TGTGCCAGTAGTACTCACACACCGGGACAAACCTACGAGCAGTACTTC. Encoded protein: CASSTHTPGQTYEQYF.

The V and J genes are TRBV5-6 and TRBJ2-7; no definite D call. This CDR3 has 14 residues. Trimming pared 1 base from V and 4 bases from J, leaving 12 bases between. Germline V gene sequence: CDR1 SGHDT, CDR2 YYEEEE. The CDR3 bases are TGTGCCAGCAGCTTGCTTGCGATGGAGTACGAGCAGTACTTC. As protein: CASSLLAMEYEQYF. The whole variable domain, remainder taken from reference TRBV5-6 and TRBJ2-7, is DAGVTQSPTHLIKTRGQQVTLRCSPKSGHDTVSWYQQALGQGPQFIFQYYEEEERQRGNFPDRFSGHQFPNYSSELNVNALLLGDSALYLCASSLLAMEYEQYFGPGTRLTVT.

V usage is TRBV7-9 and J usage is TRBJ1-2, with D possibly matching TRBD1 (6 bases). V was trimmed by 3 bases and J by 8 bases, leaving 19 bases between them. This CDR3 has 15 amino acids. The V gene's germline CDR1 is SEHNR and CDR2 FQNEAQ (reference sequence). The CDR3 DNA follows: TGTGCCAGCAGCTTTAGACAGGTCCTGGATACGGGCTACACCTTC. Translated: CASSFRQVLDTGYTF.

The chain carries TRBV5-5 and TRBJ2-3, with 9 nucleotides matching TRBD2. The ends lost 3 bases at V and 0 bases at J; junction bases unmatched: 11. The CDR3 is made up of 18 amino acids. Germline CDR1 is SGHKS and CDR2 is YYEKEE (reference sequence). CDR3 residues: CASSSLPASGVSTDTQYF. Written as DNA, the CDR3 is TGTGCCAGCAGCTCCCTCCCGGCTAGCGGGGTAAGCACAGATACGCAGTATTTT.

This chain links TRBV5-1 with TRBJ1-4, with 8 bases lining up with TRBD1. V shed 0 bases and J 5 bases; nucleotides not matched to a gene: 6. CDR1 SGHRS and CDR2 YFSETQ come from the germline V gene. The CDR3 totals 16 residues. CDR3 sequence: CASSLDLGQGNEKLFF. The CDR3 nucleotides read TGCGCCAGCAGCTTGGATTTAGGACAGGGAAATGAAAAACTGTTTTTT.

This clone was seen only a few times. The chain recombines TRBV7-3 with TRBJ2-2; the match to TRBD1 covers 7 bases. Germline lookup yields CDR1 SGHTA and CDR2 FQGTGA. J gave up 0 bases and V 5 bases, and 6 bases lay outside the gene matches. The CDR3 is 16 residues long. CDR3 protein: CASSHEGASNTGELFF. The CDR3 nucleotides are TGTGCCAGCAGCCATGAGGGGGCATCGAACACCGGGGAGCTGTTTTTT.

The chain links TRBV25-1 to TRBJ1-2, with D perhaps TRBD1 (6 bases). Germline CDR1 MGHDK, CDR2 SYGVNS. V lost 4 bases, J lost 4 bases, and 7 bases lay in between. The CDR3 spans 12 residues. The CDR3 is CASSGGGYGYTF. The CDR3 bases are TGTGCCAGCAGTGGAGGGGGCTATGGCTACACCTTC.

This chain connects TRBV9 to TRBJ2-2; D is possibly TRBD1 (6 bases). This CDR3 is 15 amino acids long. Between the trimmed V and J ends, which lost 5 bases and 5 bases, there was a span of 16 bases. In germline, CDR1 is SGDLS, CDR2 YYNGEE. The CDR3 loop is CASSWTAAETGELFF. For the CDR3, the DNA is TGTGCCAGCAGTTGGACAGCGGCTGAAACCGGGGAGCTGTTTTTT.

The chain employs TRBV29-1 and TRBJ2-7, with TRBD1 identical over 8 bases. CDR3 length: 13 amino acids. Per the germline V gene, CDR1 is SQVTM and CDR2 is ANQGSEA. V was clipped by 3 bases and J by 2 bases; unmatched bases: 3. Here the CDR3 reads CSVEGTGAYEQYF. The CDR3, as DNA: TGCAGCGTTGAGGGGACAGGTGCCTACGAGCAGTACTTC.

The chain is built from TRBV29-1 and TRBJ2-5; tentative D call: TRBD2 (6 bases). Germline V gene sequence: CDR1 SQVTM, CDR2 ANQGSEA. Trimming stripped 4 bases from V and 5 bases from J, with 11 bases between. The CDR3 loop spans 12 amino acids. The CDR3 reads CSVVGGGETQYF. CDR3 DNA: TGCAGCGTTGTTGGAGGAGGGGAGACCCAGTACTTC.

This chain links TRBV4-3 with TRBJ2-7; 8 bases map to TRBD1. The V gene end was trimmed by 0 bases and the J gene end by 3 bases; junction bases not matched to a gene: 7. This CDR3 is 16 amino acids long. CDR1 is LGHNA, CDR2 YSLEER, per germline. The CDR3 region is CASSQDSYGTGYEQYF. DNA for the CDR3: TGCGCCAGCAGCCAAGACTCCTACGGGACAGGCTACGAGCAGTACTTC.

This clone has only a few counts. The J gene is TRBJ1-1, the V gene TRBV15, with D possibly matching TRBD1 (6 bases). V lost 0 bases and J 5 bases, leaving 16 bases between the germline ends. The CDR3 sequence is 16 residues long. Germline values: CDR1 LNHNV, CDR2 YYDKDF (reference sequence). The DNA of the CDR3 is TGTGCCACCAGCAGAGATCGGGCAGGCCAGGGGACTGAAGCTTTCTTT. Its protein product is CATSRDRAGQGTEAFF. The full variable domain, its missing parts supplied by reference TRBV15 and TRBJ1-1, is DAMVIQNPRYQVTQFGKPVTLSCSQTLNHNVMYWYQQKSSQAPKLLFHYYDKDFNNEADTPDNFQSRRPNTSFCFLDIRSPGLGDTAMYLCATSRDRAGQGTEAFFGQGTRLTVV.

This chain connects TRBV18 to TRBJ1-1, with D possibly TRBD1 on 5 matching bases. Germline values: CDR1 KGHSH, CDR2 LQKENI. The CDR3 covers 13 residues. V lost 5 bases and J lost 5, with 12 bases in between. The CDR3 DNA reads as TGTGCCAGCTCAGCGACGACAGAGACTGAAGCTTTCTTT. Protein sequence: CASSATTETEAFF.

CDR3 sequence (DNA): TGTGCCAGCAGTGAACGGGAGGGGGGCACAGATACGCAGTATTTT. Its translation: CASSEREGGTDTQYF. V gene TRBV25-1 combines with J gene TRBJ2-3; 8 nucleotides match TRBD2. The CDR3 contains 15 residues. Germline lookup yields CDR1 MGHDK and CDR2 SYGVNS. Trimming cost V 2 bases and J 1 base; bases outside gene matches: 2.

The V gene is TRBV6-2 or TRBV6-3, the J gene TRBJ1-4, with 7 nucleotides matching TRBD1. Germline V gene lookup returns CDR1 MNHEY and CDR2 SVGEGT. The junction had 6 bases not matched to a gene; V was cut back by 6 bases and J by 8 bases. This CDR3 is 13 amino acids long. CDR3 coding DNA: TGTGCCAGCAGCACCGGGACAGCGGAAAAACTGTTTTTT. Translated: CASSTGTAEKLFF.

J is TRBJ1-2 and V is TRBV5-1, with 7 bases lining up with TRBD1. Germline V gene data show CDR1 as SGHRS and CDR2 as YFSETQ. With 0 bases clipped from V and 7 bases from J, the junction kept 3 bases outside the gene matches. The CDR3 consists of 13 residues. CDR3 loop: CASSLAGGIGYTF. CDR3 coding DNA: TGCGCCAGCAGCTTGGCAGGGGGGATTGGCTACACCTTC. Variable domain in full (rest from reference TRBV5-1 and TRBJ1-2): KAGVTQTPRYLIKTRGQQVTLSCSPISGHRSVSWYQQTPGQGLQFLFEYFSETQRNKGNFPGRFSGRQFSNSRSEMNVSTLELGDSALYLCASSLAGGIGYTFGSGTRLTVV.